What follows are 3 T cell receptor beta chains derived from one specimen sequenced in a study of T cell responses to AZD1222 COVID-19 vaccine. Libraries were prepared by immunoSEQ multiplex PCR; TCRdb keeps only in-frame clonotypes and omits some of them. In the table there are some 110,000 clones, approximately 89% of which are singletons. The starting material was peripheral blood, obtained 28 days after the second AZD1222 dose. These receptors were obtained from an adult who received the AZD1222 COVID-19 vaccine.

The chain links TRBV5-4 to TRBJ1-6; D is possibly TRBD1 (6 bases). Germline V gene sequence: CDR1 SGHNT, CDR2 YYREEE (reference sequence). V was shortened by 4 bases and J by 8 bases, with 16 bases between the two germline ends. This CDR3 is built from 15 residues. The CDR3 DNA follows: TGTGCCAGCAGCCGTTTGGCAGGGGATTATTCACCCCTCCACTTT. This encodes CASSRLAGDYSPLHF.

The V call is TRBV29-1, the J call TRBJ2-5; no firm D call. Germline-derived CDR1 and CDR2 are SQVTM and ANQGSEA. The CDR3 spans 12 residues. The V and J ends lost 0 bases and 5 bases respectively, with 7 bases between them. The CDR3, as DNA: TGCAGCGTTGAAGATATCGGGGAGACCCAGTACTTC. This sequence encodes CSVEDIGETQYF.

This chain connects TRBV5-1 to TRBJ2-5, with TRBD2 matching 8 bases. Trimming cost V 7 bases and J 1 base; bases outside gene matches: 0. The CDR3 contains 12 residues. Germline CDR1 SGHRS, CDR2 YFSETQ. In DNA, the CDR3 is TGCGCCAGCGCGGGGGGCCAAGAGACCCAGTACTTC. It yields the protein CASAGGQETQYF.